Listed here is a single TCR beta chain. Its antigen is currently unknown. The source of the sample is a study of PD-1 blockade in classical Hodgkin lymphoma. Study-level points and caveats: Newly diagnosed patients were reported to exhibit reduced baseline TCR diversity relative to healthy donors.

The V gene end was trimmed by 7 bases and the J gene end by 5 bases; junction bases not matched to a gene: 4. Germline lookup yields CDR1 LNHDA and CDR2 SQIVND (reference sequence). The CDR3 length is 13 residues. Clones were read by immunoSEQ multiplex PCR, and TCRdb kept only the in-frame ones, dropping some. The repertoire holds some 52,000 clones, with around nine tenths as singletons. Time point defined: cycle 4 day 1 (C4D1), after more than 5 weeks of nivolumab. Relapse was seen in all patients after autologous stem cell transplantation, and brentuximab vedotin exposure was variable. This specimen was peripheral blood mononuclear cells (PBMCs), taken before the fourth cycle of nivolumab. The sequence derives from a human donor with classical Hodgkin lymphoma. The V gene is TRBV19, the J gene TRBJ2-2, with TRBD2 matching over 7 bases. The CDR3 sequence: CASTMGGTGELFF. The CDR3 nucleotides are TGTGCCAGTACCATGGGAGGGACCGGGGAGCTGTTTTTT.